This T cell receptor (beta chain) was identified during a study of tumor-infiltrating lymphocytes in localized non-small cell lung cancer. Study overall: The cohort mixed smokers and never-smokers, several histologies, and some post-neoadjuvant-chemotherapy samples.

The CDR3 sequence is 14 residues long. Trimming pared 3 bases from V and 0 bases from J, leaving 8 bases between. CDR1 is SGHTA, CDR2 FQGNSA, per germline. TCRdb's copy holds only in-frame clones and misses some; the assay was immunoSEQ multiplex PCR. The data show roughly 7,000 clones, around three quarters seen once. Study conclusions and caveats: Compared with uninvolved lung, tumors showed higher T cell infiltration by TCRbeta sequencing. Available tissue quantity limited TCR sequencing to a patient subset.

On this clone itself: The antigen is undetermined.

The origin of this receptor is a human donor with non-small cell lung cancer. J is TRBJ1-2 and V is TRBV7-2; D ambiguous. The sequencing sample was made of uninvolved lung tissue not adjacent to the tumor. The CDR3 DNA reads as TGTGCCAGCAGCTTCCACCGAGCTAACTATGGCTACACCTTC. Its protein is CASSFHRANYGYTF.